The next 2 T cell receptor beta chains were all read from a single sample in a study of blood T cell repertoires in COVID-19. The repertoire was sequenced with immunoSEQ multiplex PCR; TCRdb's copy has only in-frame clones and lacks some. Here the sample spans roughly 150,000 clones, roughly 89% being singletons. Material: peripheral blood. These receptors came from a human donor in a cohort sampled during active COVID-19.

The V and J genes are TRBV4-1 and TRBJ2-1; possibly TRBD2 for D (5 bases). The V end lost 8 bases, the J end lost 4 bases, and 18 bases lay between the germline ends. Germline assignment: CDR1 MGHRA and CDR2 YSYEKL. The CDR3 length is 15 residues. CDR3 amino acids: CASADGITIYNEQFF. The DNA of the CDR3 is TGCGCCAGCGCTGACGGGATCACCATATACAATGAGCAGTTCTTC.

J is TRBJ1-3 and V is TRBV3-1 (or the pseudogene TRBV3-2), with TRBD1 as a possible D gene (5 bases). The CDR3 is 13 amino acids. Germline values: CDR1 LGHDT, CDR2 YNNKEL (reference sequence). Trimming shortened V by 4 bases and J by 8 bases, and 12 bases separated the two germline ends. The chain's CDR3 is CASSLPAGHTIYF. As DNA, the CDR3 is TGTGCCAGCAGCCTGCCCGCGGGGCACACCATATATTTT.